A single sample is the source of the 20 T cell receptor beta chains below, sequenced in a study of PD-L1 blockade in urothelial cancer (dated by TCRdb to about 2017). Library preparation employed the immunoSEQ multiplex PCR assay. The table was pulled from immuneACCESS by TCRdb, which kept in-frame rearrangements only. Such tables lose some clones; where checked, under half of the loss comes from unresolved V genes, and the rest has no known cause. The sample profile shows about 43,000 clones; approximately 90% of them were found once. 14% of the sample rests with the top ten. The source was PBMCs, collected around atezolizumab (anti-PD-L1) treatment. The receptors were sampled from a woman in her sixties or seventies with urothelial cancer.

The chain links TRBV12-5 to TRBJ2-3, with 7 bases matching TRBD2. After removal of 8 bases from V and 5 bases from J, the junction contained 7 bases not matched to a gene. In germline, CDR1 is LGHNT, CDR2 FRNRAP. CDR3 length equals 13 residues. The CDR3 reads CASCIGEGDTQYF. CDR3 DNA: TGTGCTAGTTGCATCGGGGAGGGAGATACGCAGTATTTT.

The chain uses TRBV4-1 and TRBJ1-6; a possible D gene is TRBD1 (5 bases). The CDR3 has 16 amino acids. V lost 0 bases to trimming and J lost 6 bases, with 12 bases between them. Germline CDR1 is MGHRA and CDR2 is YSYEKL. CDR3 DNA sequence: TGCGCCAGCAGCCAAGACGGATTACAGGTTAATTCACCCCTCCACTTT. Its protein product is CASSQDGLQVNSPLHF.

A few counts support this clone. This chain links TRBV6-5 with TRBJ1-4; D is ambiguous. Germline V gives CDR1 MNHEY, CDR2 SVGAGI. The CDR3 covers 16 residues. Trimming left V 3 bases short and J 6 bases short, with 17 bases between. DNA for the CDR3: TGTGCCAGCAGTTATGGCGGGCATCTTGGTGATGAAAAACTGTTTTTT. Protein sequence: CASSYGGHLGDEKLFF.

The DNA of the CDR3 is TGTGCCAGTAGTTCAACGGACAGGGGCGCTCAGCCCCAGCATTTT. As protein: CASSSTDRGAQPQHF. The chain has TRBV19 and TRBJ1-5; TRBD1 aligns across 9 bases. Losses at the gene ends were 5 bases for V and 6 bases for J; bases not matched to a gene: 8. Germline CDR1 reads LNHDA; CDR2 reads SQIVND (reference sequence). This CDR3 has 15 residues.

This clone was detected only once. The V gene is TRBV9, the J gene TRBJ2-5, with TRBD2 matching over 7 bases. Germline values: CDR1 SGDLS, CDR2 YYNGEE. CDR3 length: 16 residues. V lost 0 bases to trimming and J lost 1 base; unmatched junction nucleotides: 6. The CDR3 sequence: CASSVGLAESQETQYF. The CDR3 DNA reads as TGTGCCAGCAGCGTAGGTCTAGCGGAGAGCCAAGAGACCCAGTACTTC.

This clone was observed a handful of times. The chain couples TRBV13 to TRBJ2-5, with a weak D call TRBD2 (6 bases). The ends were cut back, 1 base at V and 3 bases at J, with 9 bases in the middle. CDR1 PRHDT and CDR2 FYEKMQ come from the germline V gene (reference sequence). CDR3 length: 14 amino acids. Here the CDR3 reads CASSLEGGEETQYF. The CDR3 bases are TGTGCCAGCAGCTTAGAGGGCGGGGAAGAGACCCAGTACTTC. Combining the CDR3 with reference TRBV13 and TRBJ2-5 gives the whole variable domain AAGVIQSPRHLIKEKRETATLKCYPIPRHDTVYWYQQGPGQDPQFLISFYEKMQSDKGSIPDRFSAQQFSDYHSELNMSSLELGDSALYFCASSLEGGEETQYFGPGTRLLVL.

The CDR3 spells CASSPMEKAGAPGELFF. The CDR3 DNA is TGTGCCAGCAGCCCCATGGAGAAGGCGGGAGCCCCCGGGGAGCTGTTTTTT. The chain combines TRBV5-4 with TRBJ2-2; TRBD2 matches at 7 bases. Germline V CDR1 and CDR2: SGHNT, YYREEE (reference sequence). The CDR3 runs 17 residues. The ends lost 4 bases at V and 6 bases at J; junction bases unmatched: 15.

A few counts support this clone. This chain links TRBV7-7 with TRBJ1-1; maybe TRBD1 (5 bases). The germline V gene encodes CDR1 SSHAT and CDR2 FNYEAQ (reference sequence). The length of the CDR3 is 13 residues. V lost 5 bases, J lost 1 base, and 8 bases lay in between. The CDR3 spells CASSVTENTEAFF. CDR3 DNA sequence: TGTGCCAGCAGCGTGACAGAGAACACTGAAGCTTTCTTT.

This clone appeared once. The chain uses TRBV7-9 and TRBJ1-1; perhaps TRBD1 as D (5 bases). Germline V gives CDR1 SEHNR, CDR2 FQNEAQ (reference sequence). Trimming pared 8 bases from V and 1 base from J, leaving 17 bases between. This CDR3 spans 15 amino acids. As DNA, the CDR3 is TGTGCCAGCCGACCTTACAGGACAACGAACACTGAAGCTTTCTTT. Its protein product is CASRPYRTTNTEAFF.

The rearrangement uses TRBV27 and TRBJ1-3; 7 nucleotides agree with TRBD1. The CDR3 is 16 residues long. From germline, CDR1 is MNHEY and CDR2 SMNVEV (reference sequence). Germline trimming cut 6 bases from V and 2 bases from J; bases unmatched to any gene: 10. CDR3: CASSPTGVRAGNTIYF. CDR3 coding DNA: TGTGCCAGCAGCCCCACAGGGGTTAGGGCTGGAAACACCATATATTTT.

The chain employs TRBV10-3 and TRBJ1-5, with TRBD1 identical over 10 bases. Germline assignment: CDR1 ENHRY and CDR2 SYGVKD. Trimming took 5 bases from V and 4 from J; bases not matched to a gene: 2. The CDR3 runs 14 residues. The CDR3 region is CAISTGQGNQPQHF. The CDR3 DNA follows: TGTGCCATCAGTACGGGACAGGGGAATCAGCCCCAGCATTTT.

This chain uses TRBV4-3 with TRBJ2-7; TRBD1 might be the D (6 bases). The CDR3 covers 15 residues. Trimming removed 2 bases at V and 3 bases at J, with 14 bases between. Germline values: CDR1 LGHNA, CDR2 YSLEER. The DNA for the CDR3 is TGCGCCAGCAGCCAACAGTACAGGGCGAACTACGAGCAGTACTTC. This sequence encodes CASSQQYRANYEQYF.

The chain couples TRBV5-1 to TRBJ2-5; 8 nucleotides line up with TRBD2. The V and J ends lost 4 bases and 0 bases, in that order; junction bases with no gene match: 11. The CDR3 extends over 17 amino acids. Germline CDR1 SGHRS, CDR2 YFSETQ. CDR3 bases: TGCGCCAGCAGCGCCGGATCAGCGGGAGCCAACCAAGAGACCCAGTACTTC. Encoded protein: CASSAGSAGANQETQYF.

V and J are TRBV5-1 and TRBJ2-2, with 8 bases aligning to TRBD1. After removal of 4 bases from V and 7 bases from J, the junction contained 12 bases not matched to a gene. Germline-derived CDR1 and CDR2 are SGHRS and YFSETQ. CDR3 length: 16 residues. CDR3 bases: TGCGCCAGCAGCCGAAGACAGGGGAGGTTTGGCGGGGAGCTGTTTTTT. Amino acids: CASSRRQGRFGGELFF.

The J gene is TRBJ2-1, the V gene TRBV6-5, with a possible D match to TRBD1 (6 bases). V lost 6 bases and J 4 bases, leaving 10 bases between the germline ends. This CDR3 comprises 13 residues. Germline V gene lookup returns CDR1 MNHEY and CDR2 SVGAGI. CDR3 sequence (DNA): TGTGCCAGCAGACAAACAGGGTACAATGAGCAGTTCTTC. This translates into CASRQTGYNEQFF.

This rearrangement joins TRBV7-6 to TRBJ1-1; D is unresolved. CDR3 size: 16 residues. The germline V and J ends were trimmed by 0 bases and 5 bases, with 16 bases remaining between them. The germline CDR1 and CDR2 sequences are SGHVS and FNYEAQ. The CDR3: CASSLAPFRGWTEAFF. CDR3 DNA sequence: TGTGCCAGCAGCTTAGCCCCATTTCGGGGTTGGACTGAAGCTTTCTTT.

CDR3 region: CASSGALIISTDTQYF. CDR3 bases: TGCGCCAGCAGTGGGGCCCTTATTATCAGCACAGATACGCAGTATTTT. The gene calls are TRBV10-2 and TRBJ2-3; D is ambiguous. Per the germline V gene, CDR1 is WSHSY and CDR2 is SAAADI. The CDR3 contains 16 residues. V lost 4 bases to trimming and J lost 0 bases, with 14 bases between them.

CDR3 in amino acids: CASSQDQMGLVTIVEKLFF. The CDR3 region has the DNA TGCGCCAGCAGCCAAGATCAGATGGGCTTAGTGACGATCGTTGAAAAACTGTTTTTT. The gene calls are TRBV4-1 and TRBJ1-4; D remains unclear. The length of the CDR3 is 19 residues. V lost 0 bases, J lost 7 bases, and 24 bases lay in between. Germline CDR1 and CDR2: MGHRA and YSYEKL.

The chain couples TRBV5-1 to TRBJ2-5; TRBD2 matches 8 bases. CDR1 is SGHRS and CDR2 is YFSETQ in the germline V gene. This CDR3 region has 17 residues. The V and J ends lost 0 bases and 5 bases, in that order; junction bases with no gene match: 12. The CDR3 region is CASSLGDSRGARETQYF. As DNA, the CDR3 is TGCGCCAGCAGCTTGGGGGACTCGCGGGGGGCACGGGAGACCCAGTACTTC. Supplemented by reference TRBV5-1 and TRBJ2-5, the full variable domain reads KAGVTQTPRYLIKTRGQQVTLSCSPISGHRSVSWYQQTPGQGLQFLFEYFSETQRNKGNFPGRFSGRQFSNSRSEMNVSTLELGDSALYLCASSLGDSRGARETQYFGPGTRLLVL.

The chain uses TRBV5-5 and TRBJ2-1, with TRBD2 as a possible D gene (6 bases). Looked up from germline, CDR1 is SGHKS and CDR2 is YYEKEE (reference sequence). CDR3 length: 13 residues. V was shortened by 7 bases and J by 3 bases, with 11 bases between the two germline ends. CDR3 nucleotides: TGTGCCAGCTTGGGACTCCTCTACAATGAGCAGTTCTTC. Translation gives CASLGLLYNEQFF.